The 27 T cell receptor beta chains reported below all come from one sample, sequenced in a study of CD8 T cell repertoires and HIV-1 epitope variants. These receptors' targets are unknown. Assay used: immunoSEQ multiplex PCR; TCRdb lists only in-frame clones, some missing. The sample lists a few thousand clones, about 70% occurring once. What was sequenced was cultured CD8+ T cells derived from PBMCs. These receptors all stem from a male donor with HIV.

J is TRBJ2-1 and V is TRBV2; 7 nucleotides agree with TRBD2. This CDR3 has 14 amino acids. Losses at the gene ends were 4 bases for V and 0 bases for J; bases not matched to a gene: 0. From germline, CDR1 is SNHLY and CDR2 FYNNEI. CDR3 in amino acids: CASSGTSSYNEQFF. DNA for the CDR3: TGTGCCAGCAGTGGGACTAGCTCCTACAATGAGCAGTTCTTC.

The V gene is TRBV6-1, the J gene TRBJ2-7, with 13 nucleotides matching TRBD2. This CDR3 is 16 amino acids long. J was trimmed by 5 bases and V by 4 bases; bases with no gene match: 8. Per germline, CDR1 MNHNS and CDR2 SASEGT. As DNA, the CDR3 is TGTGCCAGCAGTGCTACTAGCGGGGGGGCCGGCAACGAGCAGTACTTC. It codes for CASSATSGGAGNEQYF.

With regard to this clone: At one end the junction does not follow the germline gene, possibly because of a read error. The rearrangement links TRBV7-9 to TRBJ2-5, with D perhaps TRBD1 (6 bases). Per germline, CDR1 SEHNR and CDR2 FQNEAQ (reference sequence). The CDR3 is 16 residues long. CDR3 loop: CASSLGYGQHQETQYF. CDR3 sequence (DNA): TGTGCCAGCAGTTTAGGATACGGACAGCACCAAGAGACCCAGTACTTC.

CDR3 sequence reads: CASSPDRGSSYNEQFF. As DNA, the CDR3 is TGCGCCAGCAGCCCTGACAGGGGTAGCTCCTACAATGAGCAGTTCTTC. V usage is TRBV4-1 and J usage is TRBJ2-1, with TRBD1 matching over 8 bases. There are 16 residues in the CDR3. Germline V lookup: CDR1 MGHRA, CDR2 YSYEKL. V was clipped by 4 bases and J by 0 bases; unmatched bases: 5.

The chain carries TRBV11-2 and TRBJ2-1; a weak D match, TRBD1 (5 bases). With 6 bases removed from V and 6 bases from J, the gap between germline ends came to 15 bases. Germline assignment: CDR1 SGHAT and CDR2 FQNNGV. CDR3 size: 14 residues. The CDR3 loop is CASSFQDNTNEQFF. CDR3 in DNA: TGTGCCAGCAGTTTCCAGGACAACACCAATGAGCAGTTCTTC.

This chain uses TRBV15 with TRBJ2-1, with TRBD2 identical over 10 bases. CDR1 LNHNV and CDR2 YYDKDF come from the germline V gene (reference sequence). V dropped 8 bases and J dropped 4; count of bases not matched to a gene: 14. This CDR3 contains 17 residues. CDR3 loop: CATVVSGGALGYNEQFF. CDR3 nucleotides: TGTGCCACCGTGGTCAGCGGGGGGGCCTTGGGTTACAATGAGCAGTTCTTC.

This clone was counted a few times. The chain couples TRBV5-4 to TRBJ2-1, with D perhaps matching TRBD1 (6 bases). The CDR3 has 15 residues. The germline CDR1 and CDR2 sequences are SGHNT and YYREEE (reference sequence). Trimming cost V 4 bases and J 4 bases, with 15 bases left between them. The CDR3 DNA reads TGTGCCAGCAGCCCGTGGACAGAAAGTTACAATGAGCAGTTCTTC. Translating it yields CASSPWTESYNEQFF.

The V and J genes are TRBV6-1 and TRBJ2-1; 8 nucleotides line up with TRBD2. V lost 6 bases, J lost 8 bases, and 9 bases stayed unmatched. The CDR3 runs to 14 residues. Germline V gives CDR1 MNHNS, CDR2 SASEGT. CDR3 nucleotides: TGTGCCAGCAGCCTCAAACGGGGGGGAGATGAGCAGTTCTTC. The encoded protein is CASSLKRGGDEQFF.

This chain uses TRBV9 with TRBJ2-1, with 11 bases aligning to TRBD2. This CDR3 contains 20 residues. The junction had 15 bases not matched to a gene; V was cut back by 0 bases and J by 4 bases. CDR1 is SGDLS, CDR2 YYNGEE, per germline. DNA of the CDR3: TGTGCCAGCAGCGTAGAGCCCCCTGGTAGCGGGGGGGCAAGGTACAATGAGCAGTTCTTC. Encoded protein: CASSVEPPGSGGARYNEQFF.

The chain combines TRBV29-1 with TRBJ2-7; D uncertain. V was shortened by 4 bases and J by 0 bases, with 10 bases between the two germline ends. CDR1 is SQVTM, CDR2 ANQGSEA, per germline. The CDR3 contains 13 residues. CDR3 sequence (DNA): TGCAGCGTTGTTACTTCCAGCTCCTACGAGCAGTACTTC. Protein: CSVVTSSSYEQYF.

V and J are TRBV5-1 and TRBJ2-3, with D possibly being TRBD2 (5 bases). Germline CDR1 reads SGHRS; CDR2 reads YFSETQ. Trimming pared 4 bases from V and 6 bases from J, leaving 12 bases between. This CDR3 spans 13 amino acids. The CDR3 DNA follows: TGCGCCAGCAGCGGAGACGGCGGGGATACGCAGTATTTT. It is translated as CASSGDGGDTQYF.

The chain uses TRBV28 and TRBJ2-6, with D perhaps TRBD1 (5 bases). Germline V CDR1 and CDR2: MDHEN, SYDVKM. With 3 bases removed from V and 1 base from J, the gap between germline ends came to 7 bases. The CDR3 is 15 residues long. CDR3 residues: CASSFSGSGANVLTF. In nucleotides, the CDR3 is TGTGCCAGCAGTTTTTCAGGGTCTGGGGCCAACGTCCTGACTTTC. The whole variable domain, remainder taken from reference TRBV28 and TRBJ2-6, is DVKVTQSSRYLVKRTGEKVFLECVQDMDHENMFWYRQDPGLGLRLIYFSYDVKMKEKGDIPEGYSVSREKKERFSLILESASTNQTSMYLCASSFSGSGANVLTFGAGSRLTVL.

J is TRBJ2-7 and V is TRBV5-6; a weak D match, TRBD1 (5 bases). Trimming cost V 6 bases and J 5 bases, with 18 bases left between them. Germline V CDR1 and CDR2: SGHDT, YYEEEE. The CDR3 runs to 14 residues. The CDR3 loop is CASKPQVQFHEQYF. The CDR3 bases are TGTGCCAGCAAACCACAGGTCCAATTCCACGAGCAGTACTTC. Variable domain in full (rest from reference TRBV5-6 and TRBJ2-7): DAGVTQSPTHLIKTRGQQVTLRCSPKSGHDTVSWYQQALGQGPQFIFQYYEEEERQRGNFPDRFSGHQFPNYSSELNVNALLLGDSALYLCASKPQVQFHEQYFGPGTRLTVT.

The chain uses TRBV5-6 and TRBJ2-7; D is unresolved. Trimming pared 6 bases from V and 3 bases from J, leaving 13 bases between. CDR3 size: 13 residues. Germline V gene lookup returns CDR1 SGHDT and CDR2 YYEEEE. The CDR3 DNA is TGTGCCAGCAAAAGTTCAGATTTCTACGAGCAGTACTTC. Its translation is CASKSSDFYEQYF. Based on the CDR3 plus reference TRBV5-6 and TRBJ2-7, the full variable domain is DAGVTQSPTHLIKTRGQQVTLRCSPKSGHDTVSWYQQALGQGPQFIFQYYEEEERQRGNFPDRFSGHQFPNYSSELNVNALLLGDSALYLCASKSSDFYEQYFGPGTRLTVT.

This clone was seen only once. In DNA form, the CDR3 reads TGCGCCAGCAGCCAAGGGGACAGGGGGGCGATGGCTTTCTTT. Translating gives CASSQGDRGAMAFF. The chain joins TRBV4-1 to TRBJ1-1; TRBD1 aligns across 11 bases. The germline gives CDR1 MGHRA, CDR2 YSYEKL. This CDR3 has 14 residues. Trimming at V came to 1 base and at J to 11 bases, leaving 6 bases not matched to a gene.

This clone was seen once. The chain is built from TRBV7-9 and TRBJ2-2, with D maybe TRBD2 (5 bases). The CDR3 runs 14 residues. The germline V and J ends were trimmed by 4 bases and 4 bases, with 10 bases remaining between them. CDR1 SEHNR and CDR2 FQNEAQ come from the germline V gene (reference sequence). As DNA, the CDR3 is TGTGCCAGCAGCTGGACTCCGAGCACCGGGGAGCTGTTTTTT. It codes for CASSWTPSTGELFF.

This clone was found a few times. The chain employs TRBV23-1 and TRBJ1-2; D is uncertain. TRBV23-1 is an open reading frame, and its role is uncertain. Trimming pared 1 base from V and 1 base from J, leaving 7 bases between. The CDR3 has 14 amino acids. This CDR3 is CASSQWRLNYGYTF. CDR3 in DNA: TGCGCCAGCAGTCAATGGAGGCTTAACTATGGCTACACCTTC.

The rearrangement uses TRBV2 and TRBJ2-1; 14 bases fit TRBD2. In germline, CDR1 is SNHLY, CDR2 FYNNEI. Trimming removed 2 bases from V and 7 bases from J; junction bases left unmatched: 4. This CDR3 comprises 16 residues. CDR3: CASSEFRTSGRNEQFF. CDR3 in DNA: TGTGCCAGCAGTGAATTTAGGACTAGCGGGAGGAATGAGCAGTTCTTC.

V gene TRBV27 combines with J gene TRBJ2-5; D is undetermined. Germline V gives CDR1 MNHEY, CDR2 SMNVEV (reference sequence). The CDR3 covers 15 residues. Trimming took 3 bases from V and 0 from J, leaving 11 bases between them. The CDR3: CASSLVGLDQETQYF. Here the CDR3 DNA reads TGTGCCAGCAGTTTGGTCGGGCTGGACCAAGAGACCCAGTACTTC.

This chain links TRBV19 with TRBJ1-4; a possible D gene is TRBD1 (5 bases). Per germline, CDR1 LNHDA and CDR2 SQIVND (reference sequence). CDR3 size: 13 residues. Trimming removed 7 bases from V and 8 bases from J, with 14 bases in between. The CDR3 spells CASNQGRGEKLFF. DNA for the CDR3: TGTGCCAGTAACCAGGGCCGTGGGGAAAAACTGTTTTTT.

This clone appeared a single time. This chain uses TRBV7-9 with TRBJ1-2; a weak D match, TRBD1 (5 bases). Germline CDR1 reads SEHNR; CDR2 reads FQNEAQ (reference sequence). The CDR3 consists of 14 residues. The V gene lost 1 base and the J gene lost 4 bases, with 10 bases spanning the gap. CDR3 protein: CASSLDAGTYGYTF. The CDR3 coding sequence is TGTGCCAGCAGCTTAGACGCAGGGACCTATGGCTACACCTTC.

J is TRBJ2-5 and V is TRBV7-2, with TRBD1 as a possible D gene (6 bases). The V and J ends lost 0 bases and 2 bases respectively, with 13 bases between them. Germline CDR1 and CDR2: SGHTA and FQGNSA. CDR3 length: 16 residues. The CDR3 reads CASSLATGLGQETQYF. The CDR3 DNA is TGTGCCAGCAGCTTAGCGACAGGCCTAGGTCAAGAGACCCAGTACTTC.

The table lists this clone with a few counts. The CDR3 DNA follows: TGTGCCAGCAGCTTAGAGAGTCGCACTGAAGCTTTCTTT. Protein product: CASSLESRTEAFF. V and J are TRBV7-9 and TRBJ1-1; the D is unclear. In germline, CDR1 is SEHNR, CDR2 FQNEAQ (reference sequence). Trimming pared 1 base from V and 4 bases from J, leaving 7 bases between. This CDR3 is 13 amino acids long.

The J gene is TRBJ2-1, the V gene TRBV7-8; possibly TRBD1 for D (5 bases). Germline V gene sequence: CDR1 SGHVS, CDR2 FQNEAQ. The CDR3 has 17 amino acids. V lost 1 base, J lost 5 bases, and 18 bases lay in between. The CDR3 nucleotides read TGTGCCAGCAGCTTAGACTCCTGGGCAGGGTTCGACAATGAGCAGTTCTTC. Its protein is CASSLDSWAGFDNEQFF.

This chain links TRBV9 with TRBJ2-1; 8 bases agree with TRBD1. V lost 0 bases and J lost 7; bases outside the gene matches: 6. Germline loops: CDR1 SGDLS, CDR2 YYNGEE. The CDR3 contains 15 residues. CDR3 sequence reads: CASSVVRTGYNEQFF. DNA of the CDR3: TGTGCCAGCAGCGTAGTTCGGACAGGGTATAATGAGCAGTTCTTC.

This chain joins TRBV5-1 and TRBJ1-5; no definite D call. The CDR3 is made up of 17 amino acids. Germline V CDR1 and CDR2: SGHRS, YFSETQ. Trimming took 4 bases from V and 6 from J, leaving 23 bases between them. The CDR3: CASSPVPDIGRAQPQHF. The CDR3 region has the DNA TGCGCCAGCAGCCCGGTACCTGACATCGGGAGGGCTCAGCCCCAGCATTTT. Combining the CDR3 with reference TRBV5-1 and TRBJ1-5 gives the whole variable domain KAGVTQTPRYLIKTRGQQVTLSCSPISGHRSVSWYQQTPGQGLQFLFEYFSETQRNKGNFPGRFSGRQFSNSRSEMNVSTLELGDSALYLCASSPVPDIGRAQPQHFGDGTRLSIL.

The rearrangement links TRBV5-1 to TRBJ2-1, with TRBD2 matching 12 bases. V trimming: 6 bases; J trimming: 7 bases; junction bases outside the gene matches: 5. The CDR3 spans 14 residues. CDR1 and CDR2 (germline): SGHRS, YFSETQ. DNA of the CDR3: TGCGCCAGCACCCTCGGGACTAGCGGGAATGAGCAGTTCTTC. Residues: CASTLGTSGNEQFF. Full variable domain (outside the CDR3, taken from reference TRBV5-1 and TRBJ2-1): KAGVTQTPRYLIKTRGQQVTLSCSPISGHRSVSWYQQTPGQGLQFLFEYFSETQRNKGNFPGRFSGRQFSNSRSEMNVSTLELGDSALYLCASTLGTSGNEQFFGPGTRLTVL.